What follows describes a single TCR beta chain. Its antigen is unidentified. TCRdb's copy holds only in-frame clones and misses some; the assay was immunoSEQ multiplex PCR. The sample contains under 40,000 clones, 78% of which appear only once. The germline V gene has CDR1 LNHDA and CDR2 SQIVND (reference sequence). The CDR3 is 16 residues long. Trimming removed 8 bases at V and 4 bases at J, with 21 bases between. Control samples were healthy donors' buffy coats. This entry belongs to a study of STAT5B mutations in CD4+ large granular lymphocyte leukemia. The study, taken as a whole, reports: TRBV06-family usage was enriched in top patient clones (8/27) versus controls (2/35).

What was sequenced was CD4+ T cells from blood buffy coats. The rearrangement links TRBV19 to TRBJ1-5, with D perhaps TRBD1 (5 bases). The clonotype comes from a human donor in good health. DNA of the CDR3: TGTGCCAGTGGGGATAGGGGCGGTGGGAATAATCAGCCCCAGCATTTT. Encoded protein: CASGDRGGGNNQPQHF.